One and the same sample provided the 20 T cell receptor beta chains below, sequenced in a study of CD39 and CD103 CD8 tumor-infiltrating T cells. Profiled with immunoSEQ multiplex PCR; TCRdb holds only in-frame clones, not every one. Counted here are over 15,000 clones, over 80% occurring once; the ten biggest clones make up approximately 4.5%. Sequencing was performed on CD8+ T cells sorted from blood. As to subset: total memory CD8 T cells (CD45RA-CCR7+/-) from blood or uninvolved lymph node. All receptors derive from a human donor with head and neck squamous cell carcinoma.

The J gene is TRBJ1-2, the V gene TRBV29-1; TRBD1 is a possible D gene (6 bases). The V and J ends lost 4 bases and 8 bases respectively, with 23 bases between them. The CDR3 has 15 residues. Germline CDR1 and CDR2: SQVTM and ANQGSEA. CDR3 protein: CSVVSEGSHQGGYTF. CDR3 coding DNA: TGCAGCGTTGTCTCGGAGGGATCCCATCAGGGGGGCTACACCTTC.

This clone has a single count. The chain combines TRBV19 with TRBJ2-7; weak D call: TRBD1 (6 bases). V was clipped by 3 bases and J by 2 bases, with 11 bases between them. Germline CDR1 and CDR2: LNHDA and SQIVND (reference sequence). This CDR3 region has 14 residues. The CDR3 DNA sequence: TGTGCCAGTAGTATCGGACAGACGGCCTACGAGCAGTACTTC. Encoded protein: CASSIGQTAYEQYF.

This clone has more than one count but fewer than ten. The CDR3 nucleotides are TGTGCCAGCAGTGAAGGTGAGAACACTGAAGCTTTCTTT. It encodes CASSEGENTEAFF. The chain recombines TRBV6-1 with TRBJ1-1; D is undetermined. V dropped 1 base and J dropped 1 base, with 4 bases sitting between them. Germline V gives CDR1 MNHNS, CDR2 SASEGT. The CDR3 has 13 amino acids.

This chain connects TRBV27 to TRBJ2-1; D remains unclear. In germline, CDR1 is MNHEY, CDR2 SMNVEV (reference sequence). The V end lost 4 bases, the J end lost 2 bases, and 12 bases lay between the germline ends. The CDR3 is 15 residues long. CDR3 region: CASSSSSGPYNEQFF. The CDR3 DNA follows: TGTGCCAGCAGTTCTAGTTCGGGCCCCTACAATGAGCAGTTCTTC.

This chain uses TRBV5-6 with TRBJ2-2, with D possibly TRBD1 on 5 matching bases. Trimming shortened V by 0 bases and J by 0 bases, and 6 bases separated the two germline ends. The CDR3 sequence is 15 residues long. Germline values: CDR1 SGHDT, CDR2 YYEEEE. CDR3 protein: CASSLGTTNTGELFF. The CDR3 DNA reads TGTGCCAGCAGCTTGGGGACAACGAACACCGGGGAGCTGTTTTTT.

This rearrangement joins TRBV19 to TRBJ2-1; TRBD1 matches at 8 bases. CDR1 is LNHDA and CDR2 is SQIVND in the germline V gene (reference sequence). The junction had 5 bases not matched to a gene; V was cut back by 3 bases and J by 4 bases. The CDR3 length is 15 residues. This chain's CDR3 is CASSMSGGPYNEQFF. As DNA, the CDR3 is TGTGCCAGTAGTATGTCAGGGGGCCCTTACAATGAGCAGTTCTTC.

The genes are TRBV6-5 and TRBJ1-2, with D possibly being TRBD1 (6 bases). V lost 3 bases, J lost 3 bases, and 8 bases lay in between. Germline V gene lookup returns CDR1 MNHEY and CDR2 SVGAGI. The CDR3 loop spans 13 amino acids. The CDR3 spells CASSYAGDYGYTF. For the CDR3, the DNA is TGTGCCAGCAGTTATGCAGGGGACTATGGCTACACCTTC.

There are a few counts of this clone. This chain links TRBV7-6 with TRBJ1-2; D call uncertain. The CDR3 runs 14 residues. V lost 2 bases to trimming and J lost 2 bases, with 9 bases between them. In germline, CDR1 is SGHVS, CDR2 FNYEAQ. The CDR3 loop reads CASSLMAENYGYTF. CDR3 sequence (DNA): TGTGCCAGCAGCTTAATGGCGGAGAACTATGGCTACACCTTC.

This clone was counted once. The gene calls are TRBV19 and TRBJ1-2; no reliable D call. Germline lookup yields CDR1 LNHDA and CDR2 SQIVND (reference sequence). This CDR3 spans 14 amino acids. V gave up 3 bases and J gave up 6 bases, with 14 bases separating them. CDR3: CASSIRLTPDGYTF. The CDR3 coding sequence is TGTGCCAGTAGTATCCGTCTAACCCCCGATGGCTACACCTTC.

This clone was found once. V gene TRBV19 combines with J gene TRBJ1-1; D gene ambiguous. This CDR3 spans 16 amino acids. V was shortened by 3 bases and J by 4 bases, with 18 bases between the two germline ends. Germline V lookup: CDR1 LNHDA, CDR2 SQIVND (reference sequence). CDR3 sequence reads: CASSIGGNRGSTEAFF. The CDR3 nucleotides read TGTGCCAGTAGTATTGGAGGGAATAGAGGGAGCACTGAAGCTTTCTTT.

The DNA of the CDR3 is TGTGCCAGCAGTGAAATTCGGACGGGCTATGACGAGCAGTACTTC. It yields the protein CASSEIRTGYDEQYF. This chain joins TRBV6-1 and TRBJ2-7; D gene uncertain. The CDR3 consists of 15 residues. The germline V and J ends were trimmed by 2 bases and 5 bases, with 16 bases remaining between them. Germline values: CDR1 MNHNS, CDR2 SASEGT.

The J gene is TRBJ1-2, the V gene TRBV5-4; D not resolved. The CDR3 covers 13 residues. Per the germline V gene, CDR1 is SGHNT and CDR2 is YYREEE (reference sequence). V was cut by 4 bases and J by 0 bases, with 7 bases left in between. The CDR3 here is CASSTGTNYGYTF. The CDR3, as DNA: TGTGCCAGCAGCACGGGGACTAACTATGGCTACACCTTC.

The V and J genes are TRBV4-1 and TRBJ2-1; 7 nucleotides align to TRBD1. Germline trimming cut 0 bases from V and 2 bases from J; bases unmatched to any gene: 7. Looked up from germline, CDR1 is MGHRA and CDR2 is YSYEKL. The CDR3 runs 17 residues. CDR3 bases: TGCGCCAGCAGCCAAGAGCGGGCGACAGGGCCCTACAATGAGCAGTTCTTC. The encoded protein is CASSQERATGPYNEQFF.

This sequence joins TRBV29-1 and TRBJ1-2; D ambiguous. V shed 1 base and J shed 8 bases, with 11 bases lying between them. The germline V gene encodes CDR1 SQVTM and CDR2 ANQGSEA. The CDR3 sequence is 12 residues long. CDR3 loop: CSVEGNPRGYTF. In nucleotides, the CDR3 is TGCAGCGTTGAAGGGAACCCGAGGGGCTACACCTTC.

The gene calls are TRBV10-3 and TRBJ2-7; TRBD2 matches at 14 bases. Germline V gene data show CDR1 as ENHRY and CDR2 as SYGVKD. Trimming cost V 3 bases and J 0 bases; bases outside gene matches: 7. The CDR3 is made up of 18 amino acids. DNA for the CDR3: TGTGCCATCAGTGAAGGGACTAGCGGGGGCCACAGCTCCTACGAGCAGTACTTC. As protein: CAISEGTSGGHSSYEQYF.

The chain employs TRBV11-2 and TRBJ2-3; D not resolved. CDR3 length equals 13 residues. The germline V gene encodes CDR1 SGHAT and CDR2 FQNNGV. The V gene lost 0 bases and the J gene lost 3 bases, with 4 bases spanning the gap. CDR3: CASSLEVTDTQYF. In DNA form, the CDR3 reads TGTGCCAGCAGCTTAGAAGTAACAGATACGCAGTATTTT.

This CDR3 reads CASSESDSPGSPLHF. CDR3 coding DNA: TGTGCCAGCAGTGAATCCGACAGTCCAGGTTCACCCCTCCACTTT. V gene TRBV6-1 combines with J gene TRBJ1-6; perhaps TRBD1 as D (5 bases). This CDR3 has 15 amino acids. Trimming removed 2 bases at V and 9 bases at J, with 14 bases between. Germline V gene data show CDR1 as MNHNS and CDR2 as SASEGT.

This clone was seen only once. The chain links TRBV5-1 to TRBJ2-5; D remains unclear. The germline gives CDR1 SGHRS, CDR2 YFSETQ. CDR3 length equals 14 residues. Trimming removed 2 bases at V and 4 bases at J, with 12 bases between. CDR3 in amino acids: CASSLANALETQYF. CDR3 bases: TGCGCCAGCAGCTTAGCGAATGCTCTAGAGACCCAGTACTTC.

This chain connects TRBV9 to TRBJ1-4, with D tentatively TRBD1 (6 bases). CDR3 length: 15 amino acids. Trimming pared 4 bases from V and 3 bases from J, leaving 13 bases between. Germline CDR1 is SGDLS and CDR2 is YYNGEE. CDR3 nucleotides: TGTGCCAGCAGCCTCACAGGGTTTCCTAATGAAAAACTGTTTTTT. Its protein product is CASSLTGFPNEKLFF.

The chain uses TRBV30 and TRBJ2-1; unclear D gene. The CDR3 totals 11 residues. The germline V gene has CDR1 GTSNPN and CDR2 SVGIG (reference sequence). V lost 2 bases and J lost 15, with 14 bases in between. CDR3 coding DNA: TGTGCCTGGAGTTTGGAACTCCCACCGTTCTTC. Translation gives CAWSLELPPFF.